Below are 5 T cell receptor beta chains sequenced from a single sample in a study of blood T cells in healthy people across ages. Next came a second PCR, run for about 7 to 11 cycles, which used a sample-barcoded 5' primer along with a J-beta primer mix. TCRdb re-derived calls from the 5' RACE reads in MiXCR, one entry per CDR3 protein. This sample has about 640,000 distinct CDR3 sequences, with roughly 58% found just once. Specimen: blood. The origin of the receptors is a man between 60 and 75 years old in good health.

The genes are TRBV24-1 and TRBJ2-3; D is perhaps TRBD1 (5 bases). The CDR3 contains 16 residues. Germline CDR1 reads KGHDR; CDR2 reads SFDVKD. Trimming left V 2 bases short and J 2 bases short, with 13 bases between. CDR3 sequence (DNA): TGTGCCACCAGTGATTACCCCCTCAGGGACACAGATACGCAGTATTTT. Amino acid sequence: CATSDYPLRDTDTQYF.

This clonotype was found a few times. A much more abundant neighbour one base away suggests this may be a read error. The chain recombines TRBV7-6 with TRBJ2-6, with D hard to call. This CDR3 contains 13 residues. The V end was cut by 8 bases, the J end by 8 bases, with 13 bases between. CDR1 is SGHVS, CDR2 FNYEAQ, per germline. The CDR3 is CASGPTSPNVLTF. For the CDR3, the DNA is TGTGCCAGCGGCCCTACTTCGCCCAACGTCCTGACTTTC. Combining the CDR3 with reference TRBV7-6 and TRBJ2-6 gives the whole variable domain GAGVSQSPRYKVTKRGQDVALRCDPISGHVSLYWYRQALGQGPEFLTYFNYEAQQDKSGLPNDRFSAERPEGSISTLTIQRTEQRDSAMYRCASGPTSPNVLTFGAGSRLTVL.

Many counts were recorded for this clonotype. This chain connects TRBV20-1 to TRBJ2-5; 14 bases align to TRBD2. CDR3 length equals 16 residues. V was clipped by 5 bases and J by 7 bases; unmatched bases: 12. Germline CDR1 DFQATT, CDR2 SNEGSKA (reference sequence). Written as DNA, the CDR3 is TGCAGTGCTCAGGGACTAGCGGGGGCGGGGGTTAGGACCCAGTACTTC. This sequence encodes CSAQGLAGAGVRTQYF.

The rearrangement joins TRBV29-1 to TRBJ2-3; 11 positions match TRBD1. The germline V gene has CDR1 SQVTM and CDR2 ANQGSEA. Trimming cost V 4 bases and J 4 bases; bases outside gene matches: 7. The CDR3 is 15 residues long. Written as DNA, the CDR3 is TGCAGCGTTGCCGGGACAGGGGGATCAGCAGATACGCAGTATTTT. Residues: CSVAGTGGSADTQYF.

Written as DNA, the CDR3 is TGTGCTAGTGGTTCGGGTACTAGCGGGGCAACAGATACGCAGTATTTT. Protein product: CASGSGTSGATDTQYF. The chain carries TRBV12-5 and TRBJ2-3; the match to TRBD2 covers 10 bases. With V trimmed by 4 bases and J by 3 bases, 7 bases remained unmatched. The CDR3 has 16 residues. Germline lookup yields CDR1 LGHNT and CDR2 FRNRAP.